Sequencing of this TCR beta chain was carried out in a study of PD-1 blockade in classical Hodgkin lymphoma. Every patient had relapsed following autologous stem cell transplantation, and cohorts differed in brentuximab vedotin exposure. The study isolated CD8+ T cells from thawed PBMCs by magnetic negative selection. This clone was recorded a few times. CDR1 and CDR2 from the germline V gene are SNHLY and FYNNEI. The CDR3 has 12 residues. Trimming left V 9 bases short and J 8 bases short, with 16 bases between. The repertoire was sequenced with immunoSEQ multiplex PCR; TCRdb's copy has only in-frame clones and lacks some. The data contain about 27,000 clones, around nine tenths of them singletons.

Here the sequenced sample was CD8+ T cells from blood, taken at baseline. This clonotype was sampled from a human donor with classical Hodgkin lymphoma. The V gene is TRBV2, the J gene TRBJ1-2; perhaps TRBD1 as D (6 bases). In DNA, the CDR3 is TGTGCCAGTCACCCGGGACACCGGGGCTACACCTTC. Amino acid sequence: CASHPGHRGYTF.